This T cell receptor (beta chain) was sequenced during a study of tumor-infiltrating lymphocytes in primary liver carcinoma. Study-wide background: Through surgical resection, the patients' primary liver carcinoma was treated. Samples returned roughly 3.65 to 7.13 million productive TCRbeta reads, a yield that was similar across tissue types.

This clonotype has only a few counts. The target antigen is unknown. The germline V gene has CDR1 GTSNPN and CDR2 SVGIG (reference sequence). The CDR3 contains 17 residues. V lost 4 bases and J lost 5; bases outside the gene matches: 9. Regarding the study as a whole: Tumor top-250-clone fraction significantly exceeded that of blood (p = 0.039).

Using a constant-region primer together with ProtoScript II reverse transcriptase, TCR beta cDNA was made from roughly 540 ng of total RNA. What produced the TCR beta libraries was three nested multiplex PCR rounds using slightly modified ARM-PCR. Both of the initial two PCR rounds ran for nine to ten cycles and employed TRBV1-TRBV30 forward primers alongside a C-beta reverse primer. TCRdb reanalysed the multiplex PCR reads using MiXCR and keeps one entry per CDR3 protein. The sample includes about 200,000 distinct CDR3 sequences, around 60% of them seen just once. It was unsorted whole blood that yielded blood RNA, and germline DNA was also extracted. Investigators obtained approximately 4.1 milliliters of peripheral blood ahead of surgery.

V and J are TRBV30 and TRBJ2-2; TRBD2 aligns across 14 bases. The TCR was taken from a woman between 55 and 75 years old with primary liver carcinoma and hepatitis B virus infection. The sample taken for sequencing was peripheral blood. CDR3 protein: CAWTHSGTSGRTGELFF. The DNA of the CDR3 is TGTGCCTGGACCCATTCCGGGACTAGCGGGAGAACCGGGGAGCTGTTTTTT. Full variable domain (remainder filled in from reference TRBV30 and TRBJ2-2): SQTIHQWPATLVQPVGSPLSLECTVEGTSNPNLYWYRQAAGRGLQLLFYSVGIGQISSEVPQNLSASRPQDRQFILSSKKLLLSDSGFYLCAWTHSGTSGRTGELFFGEGSRLTVL.